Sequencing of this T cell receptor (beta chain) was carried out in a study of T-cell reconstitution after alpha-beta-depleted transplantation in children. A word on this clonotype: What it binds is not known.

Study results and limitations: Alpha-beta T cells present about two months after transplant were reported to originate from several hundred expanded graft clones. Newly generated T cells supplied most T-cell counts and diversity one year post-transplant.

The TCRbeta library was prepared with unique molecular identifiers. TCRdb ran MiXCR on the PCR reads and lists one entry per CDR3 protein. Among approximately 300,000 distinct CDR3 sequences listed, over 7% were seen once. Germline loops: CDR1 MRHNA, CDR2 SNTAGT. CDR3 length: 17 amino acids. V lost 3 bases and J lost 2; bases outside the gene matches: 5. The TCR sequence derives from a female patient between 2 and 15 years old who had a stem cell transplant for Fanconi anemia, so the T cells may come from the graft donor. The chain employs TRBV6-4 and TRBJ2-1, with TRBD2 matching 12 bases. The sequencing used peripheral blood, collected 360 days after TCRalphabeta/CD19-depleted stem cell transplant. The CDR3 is CASSELAGGPPYNEQFF. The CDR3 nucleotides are TGTGCCAGCAGTGAGCTAGCGGGGGGGCCCCCCTACAATGAGCAGTTCTTC.